The 27 T cell receptor beta chains below were found in one sample sequenced in a study of blood T cell repertoires in COVID-19. This table comes from immunoSEQ multiplex PCR, and its TCRdb copy is limited to in-frame clones, with some not included. The sample yields 310,000 or so clones, around 82% seen once. The sequencing sample was made of peripheral blood. The receptors here all came from a woman aged 45 to 65 with acute or convalescent COVID-19.

In this sample, this clone turned up a few times. The chain couples TRBV5-5 to TRBJ2-5, with D maybe TRBD2 (6 bases). Germline assignment: CDR1 SGHKS and CDR2 YYEKEE (reference sequence). The CDR3 is 14 amino acids. The germline V and J ends were trimmed by 4 bases and 4 bases, with 14 bases remaining between them. CDR3 bases: TGTGCCAGCAGCGCCCCCGGGGGAACAGAGACCCAGTACTTC. Translated: CASSAPGGTETQYF. Combining the CDR3 with reference TRBV5-5 and TRBJ2-5 gives the whole variable domain DAGVTQSPTHLIKTRGQQVTLRCSPISGHKSVSWYQQVLGQGPQFIFQYYEKEERGRGNFPDRFSARQFPNYSSELNVNALLLGDSALYLCASSAPGGTETQYFGPGTRLLVL.

The V gene is TRBV27, the J gene TRBJ2-2; 10 bases are a match to TRBD1. CDR3 length: 15 amino acids. Trimming took 6 bases from V and 4 from J; bases not matched to a gene: 5. CDR1 is MNHEY, CDR2 SMNVEV, per germline (reference sequence). CDR3 sequence: CASSHRTGGTGELFF. The CDR3 bases are TGTGCCAGCAGCCATCGGACAGGGGGCACCGGGGAGCTGTTTTTT.

This clone was counted between two and nine times. The V call is TRBV24-1, the J call TRBJ2-2; D might be TRBD1 (5 bases). CDR3 size: 13 residues. V lost 12 bases and J lost 5, with 15 bases in between. The V gene's germline CDR1 is KGHDR and CDR2 SFDVKD. DNA of the CDR3: TGTGCCGCAGGGCCTGGGTTTACCGGGGAGCTGTTTTTT. Its translation is CAAGPGFTGELFF.

The rearrangement joins TRBV30 to TRBJ1-4; D remains unclear. V was clipped by 2 bases and J by 3 bases, with 7 bases between them. Germline V gene sequence: CDR1 GTSNPN, CDR2 SVGIG (reference sequence). This CDR3 region has 13 residues. The CDR3 region has the DNA TGTGCCTGGAGTCGGGGATCTAATGAAAAACTGTTTTTT. This gives the protein CAWSRGSNEKLFF.

The rearrangement joins TRBV5-4 to TRBJ1-1; D gene uncertain. The CDR3 is 14 amino acids. V lost 2 bases and J 5 bases, leaving 13 bases between the germline ends. Germline lookup yields CDR1 SGHNT and CDR2 YYREEE (reference sequence). The CDR3 DNA sequence: TGTGCCAGCAGCTTCTCTCAGGTAAATACTGAAGCTTTCTTT. This encodes CASSFSQVNTEAFF.

V usage is TRBV10-2 and J usage is TRBJ1-2; TRBD1 agrees at 9 bases. Per germline, CDR1 WSHSY and CDR2 SAAADI. The CDR3 covers 17 residues. The J segment lost 6 bases and the V segment lost 3 bases, leaving 14 bases of the junction unmatched. CDR3 region: CASSEIDPGQGPHGYTF. The CDR3 region has the DNA TGCGCCAGCAGTGAAATCGACCCGGGACAGGGACCTCATGGCTACACCTTC.

This clone was seen just once. The chain couples TRBV18 to TRBJ2-1; 12 nucleotides agree with TRBD1. Germline CDR1 and CDR2: KGHSH and LQKENI. This CDR3 has 16 amino acids. With 6 bases clipped from V and 9 bases from J, the junction kept 12 bases outside the gene matches. Written as DNA, the CDR3 is TGTGCCAGCTCGCGATTCCGGGACAGGGGGCCGGGTGAGCAGTTCTTC. Residues: CASSRFRDRGPGEQFF.

This clone was counted once. The V gene is TRBV6-4, the J gene TRBJ1-1; D gene ambiguous. The germline gives CDR1 MRHNA, CDR2 SNTAGT. The CDR3 runs 13 residues. V was clipped by 5 bases and J by 4 bases, with 11 bases between them. The CDR3 reads CASSREEGTEAFF. CDR3 bases: TGTGCCAGCAGTCGGGAAGAAGGCACTGAAGCTTTCTTT.

The chain uses TRBV2 and TRBJ2-2, with D maybe TRBD2 (5 bases). Trimming took 7 bases from V and 1 from J, leaving 13 bases between them. Looked up from germline, CDR1 is SNHLY and CDR2 is FYNNEI. The CDR3 is 15 amino acids. CDR3 protein: CASKDRAGNTGELFF. In nucleotides, the CDR3 is TGTGCCAGCAAAGATCGGGCGGGGAACACCGGGGAGCTGTTTTTT.

V gene TRBV27 combines with J gene TRBJ1-5; TRBD1 matches 7 bases. The germline CDR1 and CDR2 sequences are MNHEY and SMNVEV (reference sequence). Trimming at V came to 6 bases and at J to 6 bases, leaving 8 bases not matched to a gene. CDR3 size: 14 residues. CDR3 nucleotide sequence: TGTGCCAGCAGGGCTACAGGGGCGGTTCAGCCCCAGCATTTT. Translation gives CASRATGAVQPQHF.

The V call is TRBV18, the J call TRBJ1-3; D gene uncertain. The CDR3 covers 14 residues. V was cut by 3 bases and J by 4 bases, with 10 bases left in between. Looked up from germline, CDR1 is KGHSH and CDR2 is LQKENI. The CDR3 region is CASSPALGGNTIYF. The CDR3 DNA reads TGTGCCAGCTCACCCGCATTGGGCGGAAACACCATATATTTT.

The rearrangement uses TRBV7-2 and TRBJ1-2, with 10 nucleotides matching TRBD1. Germline V gene data show CDR1 as SGHTA and CDR2 as FQGNSA. Unmatched junction bases numbered 9, after V lost 5 bases and J lost 3 bases. CDR3 length: 16 amino acids. The CDR3 coding sequence is TGTGCCAGCAGCATTAGACAGGGGGCCATTGACTATGGCTACACCTTC. Translated: CASSIRQGAIDYGYTF. Supplemented by reference TRBV7-2 and TRBJ1-2, the full variable domain reads GAGVSQSPSNKVTEKGKDVELRCDPISGHTALYWYRQSLGQGLEFLIYFQGNSAPDKSGLPSDRFSAERTGGSVSTLTIQRTQQEDSAVYLCASSIRQGAIDYGYTFGSGTRLTVV.

V and J are TRBV12-3 or TRBV12-4 and TRBJ2-2, with a possible D match to TRBD2 (5 bases). The CDR3 consists of 13 residues. The CDR3 bases are TGTGTCGGTCGGCGGGCGGACACCGGGGAGCTGTTTTTT. Translating gives CVGRRADTGELFF.

CDR3 loop: CASSVLAGEGYNEQFF. The CDR3 DNA is TGTGCCAGCAGTGTCTTAGCGGGAGAGGGTTACAATGAGCAGTTCTTC. V gene TRBV6-4 combines with J gene TRBJ2-1; 9 bases agree with TRBD2. Germline trimming cut 4 bases from V and 4 bases from J; bases unmatched to any gene: 8. The CDR3 is made up of 16 amino acids. CDR1 and CDR2 from the germline V gene are MRHNA and SNTAGT.

The J gene is TRBJ1-3, the V gene TRBV12-5, with D unresolved. Germline loops: CDR1 LGHNT, CDR2 FRNRAP. The CDR3 is 17 residues long. V lost 1 base to trimming and J lost 0 bases, with 13 bases between them. Here the CDR3 reads CASGLAPAGYSGNTIYF. The DNA of the CDR3 is TGTGCTAGTGGTTTGGCCCCTGCGGGTTACTCTGGAAACACCATATATTTT.

The chain uses TRBV7-9 and TRBJ1-3; D gene ambiguous. This CDR3 has 12 amino acids. Germline V CDR1 and CDR2: SEHNR, FQNEAQ (reference sequence). V was clipped by 5 bases and J by 2 bases, with 4 bases between them. The CDR3 DNA is TGTGCCAGCAGCCCTGCTGGAAACACCATATATTTT. It encodes CASSPAGNTIYF.

The chain combines TRBV7-2 with TRBJ2-1; possibly TRBD1 for D (6 bases). The CDR3 consists of 16 residues. V lost 3 bases and J lost 2, with 14 bases in between. Germline values: CDR1 SGHTA, CDR2 FQGNSA. The CDR3 DNA sequence: TGTGCCAGCAGCTTTTCAGGACAGATAACCTACAATGAGCAGTTCTTC. This sequence encodes CASSFSGQITYNEQFF.

The chain combines TRBV7-2 with TRBJ2-5, with 9 bases aligning to TRBD1. The CDR3 sequence is 14 residues long. J lost 4 bases, V lost 6 bases, and 6 bases had no gene match. In germline, CDR1 is SGHTA, CDR2 FQGNSA. The CDR3 spells CASSSTGGGETQYF. The DNA of the CDR3 is TGTGCCAGCAGTTCCACAGGGGGCGGAGAGACCCAGTACTTC.

The gene calls are TRBV7-2 and TRBJ2-5, with 10 bases identical to TRBD2. Germline V gene sequence: CDR1 SGHTA, CDR2 FQGNSA. The CDR3 is made up of 17 amino acids. Unmatched junction bases numbered 9, after V lost 1 base and J lost 4 bases. The CDR3 is CASSLDPSGGRGETQYF. CDR3 in DNA: TGTGCCAGCAGCTTAGACCCTAGCGGGGGACGGGGAGAGACCCAGTACTTC.

This chain joins TRBV19 and TRBJ1-2, with TRBD1 matching over 7 bases. V shed 9 bases, J shed 14 bases, and the junction held 12 bases outside the gene matches. The CDR3 length is 11 residues. Germline lookup yields CDR1 LNHDA and CDR2 SQIVND (reference sequence). CDR3 sequence reads: CASTRQGGLTF. The CDR3 nucleotides are TGTGCCAGCACCAGACAGGGCGGCCTTACCTTC.

V gene TRBV7-2 combines with J gene TRBJ1-2, with TRBD1 identical over 8 bases. J was trimmed by 5 bases and V by 5 bases; bases with no gene match: 13. From germline, CDR1 is SGHTA and CDR2 FQGNSA. The CDR3 consists of 16 residues. In DNA form, the CDR3 reads TGTGCCAGCAGCCCAGGTGGGGACAGGCCGGGGTATGGCTACACCTTC. Protein product: CASSPGGDRPGYGYTF.

Turning to this clone: The sample contains more than one DNA sequence encoding this CDR3. The rearrangement uses TRBV7-2 and TRBJ1-1; D is possibly TRBD1 (5 bases). Per the germline V gene, CDR1 is SGHTA and CDR2 is FQGNSA. V was shortened by 1 base and J by 4 bases, with 10 bases between the two germline ends. The CDR3 runs 14 residues. The CDR3 nucleotides are TGTGCCAGCAGCTTAGTTGGGCAGGGCACTGAAGCTTTCTTT. Its protein is CASSLVGQGTEAFF.

The chain uses TRBV7-2 and TRBJ1-1; D may be TRBD1 (6 bases). The V end lost 4 bases, the J end lost 6 bases, and 15 bases lay between the germline ends. The CDR3 loop spans 14 amino acids. Germline values: CDR1 SGHTA, CDR2 FQGNSA. The CDR3 reads CASSSRDKKAEAFF. CDR3 nucleotides: TGTGCCAGCAGCTCCAGGGACAAAAAGGCTGAAGCTTTCTTT.

The chain links TRBV7-9 to TRBJ2-1, with D perhaps TRBD2 (7 bases). There are 15 residues in the CDR3. From germline, CDR1 is SEHNR and CDR2 FQNEAQ (reference sequence). V lost 5 bases to trimming and J lost 8 bases, with 19 bases between them. CDR3 DNA: TGTGCCAGCAGCCCCGGGCGGGGGCTTGGGGATGAGCAGTTCTTC. Encoded protein: CASSPGRGLGDEQFF. Based on the CDR3 plus reference TRBV7-9 and TRBJ2-1, the full variable domain is DTGVSQNPRHKITKRGQNVTFRCDPISEHNRLYWYRQTLGQGPEFLTYFQNEAQLEKSRLLSDRFSAERPKGSFSTLEIQRTEQGDSAMYLCASSPGRGLGDEQFFGPGTRLTVL.

The J gene is TRBJ2-1, the V gene TRBV4-3, with D perhaps matching TRBD2 (6 bases). The CDR3 has 17 residues. The germline gives CDR1 LGHNA, CDR2 YSLEER. Trimming removed 0 bases from V and 9 bases from J, with 21 bases in between. The CDR3 DNA reads as TGCGCCAGCAGCCAAGAGTCCGGGGGAGGACTGGCGGGTGAGCAGTTCTTC. Its protein product is CASSQESGGGLAGEQFF.

The chain combines TRBV7-2 with TRBJ1-2, with 9 bases identical to TRBD1. This CDR3 is built from 15 residues. V lost 3 bases, J lost 4 bases, and 6 bases stayed unmatched. CDR1 is SGHTA, CDR2 FQGNSA, per germline. The CDR3 sequence: CASSFDGTGLYGYTF. In DNA, the CDR3 is TGTGCCAGCAGCTTCGACGGGACAGGGCTCTATGGCTACACCTTC.

V gene TRBV3-1 (or the pseudogene TRBV3-2) combines with J gene TRBJ2-3; 8 nucleotides match TRBD1. The CDR3 loop spans 15 amino acids. V lost 2 bases and J lost 4; bases outside the gene matches: 5. Germline assignment: CDR1 LGHDT and CDR2 YNNKEL (reference sequence). The DNA for the CDR3 is TGTGCCAGCAGCCAAAACAGGGGGTCGTCAGATACGCAGTATTTT. Translating it yields CASSQNRGSSDTQYF.